This T cell receptor beta chain was sequenced during a study of CD8+CD57+ T cells in acquired aplastic anemia. Study background: Sorted CD4+ and CD8+ cells yielded roughly 3.2 ug of DNA on average. Healthy donor CD4+ cell samples had a mean of around 10 million reads.

With regard to this clonotype: What it recognizes is unknown.

The CDR3 contains 14 residues. The J segment lost 2 bases and the V segment lost 5 bases, leaving 3 bases of the junction unmatched. From germline, CDR1 is SGHTA and CDR2 FQGNSA. For CDR3 and TCR beta VDJ profiling, genomic DNA was the template used. TCRdb used MiXCR to reprocess the reads, holding one entry per CDR3 protein. The data show approximately 380,000 distinct CDR3 sequences, 65% to 75% seen once. Study observations and caveats: Researchers reported that CD8+ Simpson's diversity was not significantly different in patients versus controls. Shared by patients and controls, roughly 28 CD8+ CDR3s were abundant in patients.

Sequencing input: sorted CD4+, CD8+, or CD8+CD57+ T cells (not recorded which) from PBMCs. The source is a human donor in good health, serving as a control. The chain is built from TRBV7-2 and TRBJ2-3; 8 nucleotides align to TRBD2. CDR3 amino acids: CASSNSGDTDTQYF. The CDR3 DNA reads TGTGCCAGCAGCAATAGCGGGGACACAGATACGCAGTATTTT. The entire variable domain, with the rest obtained from reference TRBV7-2 and TRBJ2-3, is as follows: GAGVSQSPSNKVTEKGKDVELRCDPISGHTALYWYRQSLGQGLEFLIYFQGNSAPDKSGLPSDRFSAERTGGSVSTLTIQRTQQEDSAVYLCASSNSGDTDTQYFGPGTRLTVL.